A selection of T cell receptor beta chains follows, all from one sample in a study of T cells in localized non-small cell lung cancer. Only in-frame clones appear in the TCRdb table, and some are missing; sequencing was by immunoSEQ multiplex PCR. Of 15,000 or so clones listed, about 83% were seen once; the top ten hold approximately 30%. The sample consisted of peripheral blood, taken before any cancer treatment. These receptors were collected from a male donor aged 60 or over with stage III lung adenocarcinoma. The CDR3 runs from the conserved cysteine through the conserved F or W. D genes are given only for firm matches. Clone size, where shown, is once, few, many, or a class for clones that have expanded.

clone_size,d_call,j_call,v_call,cdr3_nt,cdr3_aa
-,TRBD2,TRBJ2-3,TRBV6-4,TGTGCCAGCAGTGACGGGACTAGCGGGGGCACAGATACGCAGTATTTT,CASSDGTSGGTDTQYF
-,-,TRBJ1-2,TRBV5-4,TGTGCCAGCAGCCAGACTGCTAACTATGGCTACACCTTC,CASSQTANYGYTF
once,-,TRBJ2-7,TRBV11-2,TGCGCCAGCAGCCAAGATCCAGGACCCTACGAGCAGTACTTC,CASSQDPGPYEQYF
-,-,TRBJ1-3,TRBV6-5,TGTGCCAGCATCCCCTTTGAAGGAAACACCATATATTTT,CASIPFEGNTIYF
-,TRBD1,TRBJ2-2,TRBV5-1,TGCGCCAGCACAATTCGCGCCGGGGGACAGGGTGGCACCGGGGAGCTGTTTTTT,CASTIRAGGQGGTGELFF
few,-,TRBJ1-1,TRBV7-8,TGTGCCAGCAGCTTGTTGATGAACACTGAAGCTTTCTTT,CASSLLMNTEAFF
-,-,TRBJ2-3,TRBV6-5,TGTGCCAGCAGTTACTCGTGGGAGCCGCCAGATACGCAGTATTTT,CASSYSWEPPDTQYF
-,-,TRBJ1-4,TRBV18,TGTGCCAGCTCACCGGATCCAGAGGGTGAAAAACTGTTTTTT,CASSPDPEGEKLFF
-,-,TRBJ2-7,TRBV4-1,TGCGCCAGCAGCCAAGGTTACCTCAACTACGAGCAGTACTTC,CASSQGYLNYEQYF
once,-,TRBJ2-7,TRBV5-1,TGCGCCAGCAGCTCGCCCGGGACTTACGAGCAGTACTTC,CASSSPGTYEQYF